This T cell receptor beta chain was identified in a study of T cell responses to AZD1222 COVID-19 vaccine. In the case of this clone: The antigen remains undetermined.

TCRdb's table, derived via immunoSEQ multiplex PCR, lists solely in-frame clones and lacks some. The table records 150,000 to 200,000 clones, around 92% of them present only once. Overall study findings and caveats: White British ancestry dominated among donors, who included more females, and clonal diversity was possibly underestimated. Increases in Spike-specific TCR breadth and depth were seen after two AZD1222 doses.

Sequencing used peripheral blood, obtained on day 0 of MenACWY control vaccination. This receptor was taken from an adult in good health.

CDR3 loop: CASSQEGTLEYGYTF. CDR3 sequence (DNA): TGTGCCAGCAGCCAAGAAGGCACCCTCGAATATGGCTACACCTTC. The genes are TRBV3-1 (or the pseudogene TRBV3-2) and TRBJ1-2; D remains unclear. Germline CDR1 LGHDT, CDR2 YNNKEL (reference sequence). This CDR3 region has 15 residues. The V and J ends lost 0 bases and 5 bases respectively, with 13 bases between them.